Listed here are 9 T cell receptor beta chains from one sample, sequenced in a study of blood T cell repertoires in COVID-19. The assay was immunoSEQ multiplex PCR, and TCRdb's table has in-frame clones only and misses some. Among under 550,000 clones listed, roughly 89% were seen once. Sequenced: peripheral blood. The receptors were gathered from a man between 18 and 29 years old with COVID-19, enrolled during active disease.

The genes are TRBV11-2 and TRBJ2-3, with unresolved D. This CDR3 contains 14 residues. V lost 11 bases and J lost 1, with 16 bases in between. Per germline, CDR1 SGHAT and CDR2 FQNNGV. In DNA form, the CDR3 reads TGTGCCCGTTCTTGGGCTACCGGCACAGATACGCAGTATTTT. Its translation: CARSWATGTDTQYF.

The chain recombines TRBV11-2 with TRBJ2-4; 7 bases map to TRBD2. The CDR3 contains 13 residues. CDR1 and CDR2 (germline): SGHAT, FQNNGV. The V segment lost 2 bases and the J segment 9 bases; nucleotides outside the gene matches: 4. The CDR3 region has the DNA TGTGCCAGCAGCTTACTGTCGGGAGGCATTCAGTACTTC. Translation: CASSLLSGGIQYF. The whole variable domain, filled in from reference TRBV11-2 and TRBJ2-4, reads EAGVAQSPRYKIIEKRQSVAFWCNPISGHATLYWYQQILGQGPKLLIQFQNNGVVDDSQLPKDRFSAERLKGVDSTLKIQPAKLEDSAVYLCASSLLSGGIQYFGAGTRLSVL.

Remarks on this clone: At one end the junction does not follow the germline gene, possibly because of a read error. This chain links TRBV28 with TRBJ1-2; D perhaps matches TRBD1 (5 bases). This CDR3 region has 12 residues. Germline values: CDR1 MDHEN, CDR2 SYDVKM. The DNA of the CDR3 is TGCGAGTCCGGGGGGTTCGGCTATGGCTACACCTTC. Translating it yields CESGGFGYGYTF.

The DNA of the CDR3 is TGTGCCAGCAGCATCCGACAGGGAGGCGGGGAGCTGTTTTTT. Its protein product is CASSIRQGGGELFF. This sequence joins TRBV5-8 and TRBJ2-2; D might be TRBD1 (7 bases). The V gene lost 4 bases and the J gene lost 7 bases, with 14 bases spanning the gap. This CDR3 is 14 amino acids long. Germline V gene sequence: CDR1 SGHTS, CDR2 YDEGEE.

The chain has TRBV7-9 and TRBJ2-7; D unclear. The CDR3 loop spans 13 amino acids. From germline, CDR1 is SEHNR and CDR2 FQNEAQ (reference sequence). Trimming shortened V by 4 bases and J by 7 bases, and 14 bases separated the two germline ends. CDR3 DNA sequence: TGTGCCAGCAGCTCTCGAGGTCCTGAAGAGCAGTACTTC. As protein: CASSSRGPEEQYF.

The gene calls are TRBV13 and TRBJ2-3; TRBD2 aligns across 12 bases. CDR3 size: 20 residues. Germline V gene sequence: CDR1 PRHDT, CDR2 FYEKMQ (reference sequence). V gave up 3 bases and J gave up 0 bases; unmatched junction bases: 13. The CDR3, as DNA: TGTGCCAGCAGCTTTCCAGGCTGGAGGACTAGCGGGAACAGCACAGATACGCAGTATTTT. Its translation is CASSFPGWRTSGNSTDTQYF.

This clone turned up a few times. J is TRBJ1-5 and V is TRBV19; D unresolved. The CDR3 sequence is 12 residues long. Germline-derived CDR1 and CDR2 are LNHDA and SQIVND (reference sequence). Trimming removed 9 bases at V and 3 bases at J, with 9 bases between. CDR3: CASSDPNQPQHF. For the CDR3, the DNA is TGTGCCAGCTCAGATCCCAATCAGCCCCAGCATTTT.

V gene TRBV7-9 combines with J gene TRBJ2-3; D is perhaps TRBD2 (7 bases). CDR1 and CDR2 from the germline V gene are SEHNR and FQNEAQ (reference sequence). V gave up 5 bases and J gave up 5 bases, with 20 bases separating them. CDR3 length equals 16 residues. CDR3 residues: CASSPRLGGPRDTQYF. DNA of the CDR3: TGTGCCAGCAGCCCGAGGTTGGGGGGGCCTAGAGATACGCAGTATTTT.

The V and J genes are TRBV30 and TRBJ1-2, with a possible D match to TRBD1 (6 bases). V gave up 5 bases and J gave up 8 bases, with 15 bases separating them. Germline CDR1 and CDR2: GTSNPN and SVGIG (reference sequence). The CDR3 totals 12 residues. The chain's CDR3 is CAWLQGGFGYTF. DNA for the CDR3: TGTGCCTGGCTACAGGGCGGGTTCGGCTACACCTTC.